This is a list of T cell receptor beta chains from one sample in a study of blood T cells in healthy people across ages. TCRdb processed the 5' RACE reads anew with MiXCR; each CDR3 protein has one entry. Among roughly 800,000 distinct CDR3 sequences listed, 55% to 75% were seen once. Material: blood. The receptors were gathered from a man aged 25 to 45 in good health. Each CDR3 is given with its conserved first and last residue. D genes are given only for firm matches. Size is stated for part of the rows, as once, few or many counts, or as a class when the clone is expanded.

j_call | clone_size | d_call | v_call | cdr3_nt | cdr3_aa
TRBJ2-6 | - | TRBD1 | TRBV4-2 | TGTGCCAGCAGCTCGGGACAGCAGATCCTGTCTGGGGCCAACGTCCTGACTTTC | CASSSGQQILSGANVLTF
TRBJ1-6 | - | TRBD1 | TRBV3-1 | TGTGCCAGCAGCAACCGGGACAGAGCCTATAATTCACCCCTCCACTTT | CASSNRDRAYNSPLHF
TRBJ2-7 | - | - | TRBV15 | TGTGCCACCAGCAGAGAGGGCGGATCCTACGAGCAGTACTTC | CATSREGGSYEQYF
TRBJ2-5 | - | - | TRBV28 | TGTGCCAGCGGTTTTGGATGGGACGCTCGCCAAGAGACCCAGTACTTC | CASGFGWDARQETQYF
TRBJ1-4 | once | - | TRBV10-3 | TGTGCCATTAGGGAATCAACAGGGTCAACTAATGAAAAACTGTTTTTT | CAIRESTGSTNEKLFF
TRBJ2-3 | - | - | TRBV12-3/TRBV12-4 | TGTGCCAGCAGTTTAAGGTCAGCCGGGGATACGCAGTATTTT | CASSLRSAGDTQYF
TRBJ1-2 | few | - | TRBV29-1 | TGCAGCGTTGTTTCAGGGGCAGAGGGCTACACCTTC | CSVVSGAEGYTF
TRBJ2-1 | once | TRBD1 | TRBV20-1 | TGCAGTGCTAGGGAACAAGAAGGACAGGGGATTGATGAGCAGTTCTTC | CSAREQEGQGIDEQFF
TRBJ2-3 | - | - | TRBV7-2 | TGTGCCAGCAGCGTAGCGGTGAAGACCGGGGGGCAGTATTTT | CASSVAVKTGGQYF
TRBJ2-5 | - | - | TRBV29-1 | TGCAGCGTTGAAGGGCGAATGAGGGAGGCCCAGTACTTC | CSVEGRMREAQYF
TRBJ2-1 | - | TRBD2 | TRBV11-3 | TGTGCCAGCAGCTTAGGGGGCGGGAGGACCTACAATGAGCAGTTCTTC | CASSLGGGRTYNEQFF